This TCR beta chain was sequenced for a study of PD-1 blockade in classical Hodgkin lymphoma (TCRdb year 2020). About the study as a whole: Nivolumab dosing was 3 mg/kg intravenously every 2 weeks, continuing until either disease progression or unacceptable toxicity. The study used TCR beta sequencing and CyTOF to define a peripheral blood immune signature of response to PD-1 blockade in classical Hodgkin lymphoma.

The CDR3 holds 17 amino acids from the cysteine to the phenylalanine. The kept DNA is CDR3 alone, 51 bases in frame from the first base. V sheds 4 bases and J sheds 0 bases, leaving 16 bases between their ends. Looking up the germline V gene (reference sequence) yields CDR1 LNHDA and CDR2 SQIVND. As regards this clone: Its antigen specificity is not known. Qualities for individual bases were not recorded, and no much larger clone is one base off.

Study-wide findings and limitations: Among trial patients, those achieving complete response had baseline diversity similar to that of newly diagnosed patients, while diversity was significantly lower in partial responders and progressors. The study was restricted to a single clinical trial cohort, and the causes of repertoire differences, possibly disease activity or prior therapy, were left undefined. Baseline TCR diversity was reported to be lower in newly diagnosed patients than in healthy donors, and even lower in relapsed/refractory patients. Patients starting nivolumab less than 1 year after ASCT had lower diversity and were excluded from later analyses to avoid confounding by immune reconstitution. A significant rise by C4D1 was seen in CD4+ but not CD8+ TCR diversity (p=0.0027 vs p=0.16), with the rise being most apparent in complete responders (p=0.02).

In light of the paper, this sample's time point label describes: cycle 4 day 1 (C4D1), after five to seven weeks of nivolumab. Every trial patient had relapsed following autologous stem cell transplantation, and prior brentuximab vedotin exposure was what differed among cohorts A, B and C. The trial cohort was composed of 56 patients with relapsed/refractory classical Hodgkin lymphoma, for whom complete response, partial response or progressive disease was recorded as best overall response. In the multi-cohort phase II CheckMate 205 trial, trial patients received single-agent nivolumab. An independent review committee assessed best overall response using the 2007 International Working Group response criteria. Trial PBMCs were collected immediately before nivolumab initiation (C1D1) and during therapy at cycle 2 day 1 and cycle 4 day 1. Peripheral blood was collected in 8 mL Vacutainer Cell Preparation Tubes, from which PBMCs were isolated by centrifugation and then cryopreserved.

Genomic DNA was extracted with the Qiagen DNeasy kit from unsorted PBMCs and from negatively selected CD4+ and CD8+ fractions. TCR beta CDR3 regions were subjected to amplification by immunoSEQ multiplex PCR with primers that anneal to V and J segments. A synthetic immune receptor repertoire was used to minimize amplification bias, and any residual bias was removed computationally once sequencing was done. The original pipeline was this. Repertoire diversity was quantified as the Shannon entropy index using custom Python scripts. The unsorted, CD4+ and CD8+ repertoires were each analyzed separately, with the exception of combined analyses, where CD4+ and CD8+ sequences were merged in silico. Clonal expansion was defined as at least a 2-fold frequency increase after treatment relative to C1D1, with a pseudocount of 0.5 for undetected baseline clones. Clones with 0 or 1 copy at C1D1 were classified as singleton clones, and clones with 2 or more copies were classified as non-singleton clones. Clones expanded in unsorted samples were assigned a CD4+, CD8+ or unknown annotation through matching of protein sequences in sorted samples from the same patient. Wilcoxon tests on paired samples were used to test changes in diversity from C1D1 to C4D1. Held by TCRdb, this immuneACCESS table contains in-frame sequences only and omits some clones. Under half of the omission traces to an unresolved V gene where checked; the cause of the rest is unknown. That table furnishes V, J and clone size, whereas the DNA furnished D and trimming. In all, the sample holds around 92,000 clones, and 75% to 85% of those were seen once. The ten largest clones capture about 18% of the sample.

The receptor was derived from a human donor with classical Hodgkin lymphoma. Sequenced material: peripheral blood mononuclear cells (PBMCs), taken before the fourth cycle of nivolumab. The chain joins TRBV19 to TRBJ1-5; perhaps TRBD1 is the D gene, with 5 bases matching. The DNA sequence is as follows: TGTGCCAGTAGTACTGGACACCGCCAATATAGCAATCAGCCCCAGCATTTT. Translation gives CASSTGHRQYSNQPQHF.